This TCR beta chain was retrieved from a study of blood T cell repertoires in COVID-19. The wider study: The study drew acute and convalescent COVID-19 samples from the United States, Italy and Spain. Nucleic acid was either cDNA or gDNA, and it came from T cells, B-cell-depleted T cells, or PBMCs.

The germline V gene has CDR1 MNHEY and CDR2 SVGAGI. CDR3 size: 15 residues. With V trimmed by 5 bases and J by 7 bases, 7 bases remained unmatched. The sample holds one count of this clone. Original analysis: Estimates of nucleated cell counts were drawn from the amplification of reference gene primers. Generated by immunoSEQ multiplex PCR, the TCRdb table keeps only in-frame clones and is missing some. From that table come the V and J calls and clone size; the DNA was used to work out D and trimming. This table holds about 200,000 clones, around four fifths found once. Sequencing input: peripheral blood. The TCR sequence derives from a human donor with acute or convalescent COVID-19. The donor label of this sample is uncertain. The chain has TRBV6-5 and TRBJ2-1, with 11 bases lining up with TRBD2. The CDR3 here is CASSISTSGANEQFF. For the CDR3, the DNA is TGTGCCAGCAGTATATCGACTAGCGGGGCAAATGAGCAGTTCTTC.